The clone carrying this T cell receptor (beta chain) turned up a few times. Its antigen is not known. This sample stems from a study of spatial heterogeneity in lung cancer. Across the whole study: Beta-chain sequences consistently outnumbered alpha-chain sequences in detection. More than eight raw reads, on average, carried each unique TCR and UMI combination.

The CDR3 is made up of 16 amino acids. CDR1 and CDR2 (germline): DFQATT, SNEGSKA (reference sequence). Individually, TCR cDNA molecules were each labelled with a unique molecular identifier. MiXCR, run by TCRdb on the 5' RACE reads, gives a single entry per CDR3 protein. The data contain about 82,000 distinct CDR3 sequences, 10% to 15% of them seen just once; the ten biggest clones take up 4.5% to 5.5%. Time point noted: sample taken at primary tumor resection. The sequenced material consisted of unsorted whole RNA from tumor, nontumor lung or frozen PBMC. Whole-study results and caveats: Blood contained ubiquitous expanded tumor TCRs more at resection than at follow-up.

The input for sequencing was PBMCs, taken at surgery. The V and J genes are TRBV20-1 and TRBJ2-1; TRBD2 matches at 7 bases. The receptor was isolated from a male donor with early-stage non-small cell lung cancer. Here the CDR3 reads CSSTLLGAGPNNEQFF. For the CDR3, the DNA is TGCAGCTCTACCCTCTTAGGAGCGGGACCGAACAATGAGCAGTTCTTC.